Sequencing of this T cell receptor (beta chain) was carried out in a study of blood T cell repertoires in COVID-19 (TCRdb year 2020). Regarding the complete study: Samples from collaborators originated in the United States, Italy and Spain and spanned both the acute and convalescent phases of COVID-19. The repertoires were released in a freely available public database intended as a resource for research on the immune response to SARS-CoV-2. The prospective study material was composed of cDNA or gDNA derived from T cells, B-cell-depleted T cells, or PBMCs. Samples were obtained from the ongoing ImmuneRACE study (first 160 participants) and from over 1,000 subjects provided by 6 global collaborators. Where available, HLA class I and class II types were taken from metadata supplied by the sample provider and were not determined by assay-based typing. Subjects who had been exposed to COVID-19, were actively infected with it, or had recovered from it provided the deeply sampled blood TCRbeta repertoires that made up the dataset. Sample metadata almost always included a de-identified subject ID, COVID-19 status, age in years and sex.

The CDR3 measures 12 amino acids from cysteine to phenylalanine. Of the read, only the CDR3 DNA is kept; its 36 bases are in frame from base 1. V is pared back by 4 bases and J by 4 bases, with 10 bases lying between the germline termini. From a lookup of the germline V gene, CDR1 and CDR2 are SQVTM and ANQGSEA. Broader findings and caveats from the paper: The amount of clinical and demographic metadata varied by source and participant and was provided uncurated.

This clone has just a few counts. Its antigen has not been determined. No per-base quality is available; no much larger clone lies one base away. Each collaborating institution followed its own protocols to collect whole blood in K2EDTA tubes. For TCRbeta analysis, collaborators shipped samples as frozen whole blood, isolated PBMCs, or DNA extracted from either of those sample types. The immunoSEQ Assay, a bias-controlled multiplex PCR, was used to amplify TCRbeta CDR3 regions from genomic DNA. In the authors' own workflow: The number of nucleated cells in each sample was estimated from the amplification of reference gene primers within the assay. Sequence reads were collapsed and filtered to measure the absolute abundance of every unique TCRbeta CDR3 rearrangement. Productive Simpson clonality was computed per sample as the square root of Simpson's diversity index over productive rearrangements. TCRdb holds this immuneACCESS table with in-frame rearrangements only. Some clones are missing; in checked studies, unresolved V genes explain under half, and the rest has no known cause. V, J and clone size are those of that table, while D and trimming were read from the DNA. Counted in this sample were a few hundred thousand clones; around four fifths of them appeared once. The ten largest account for approximately 20% of the sample.

The source material was peripheral blood. The clonotype comes from a young man with active or convalescent COVID-19. The sequence joins TRBV29-1 to TRBJ1-1; TRBD1 is perhaps the D gene, given 6 matching bases. The sequenced DNA is TGCAGCGTTGGGGAGGGGGGCACTGAAGCTTTCTTT. It translates to CSVGEGGTEAFF.